This TCR beta chain was documented in a study of T-cell reconstitution after alpha-beta-depleted transplantation in children. This clonotype was seen ten or more times. CDR3 size: 14 residues. V was shortened by 6 bases and J by 3 bases, with 12 bases between the two germline ends. Unique molecular identifiers featured in how the TCRbeta library was prepared. Using its own MiXCR run on the PCR reads, TCRdb lists one record per CDR3 protein. The top ten clones hold around 6.1% of a sample with some 490,000 distinct CDR3 sequences, about an eighth of them seen once. The starting material was PBMCs from the stem cell graft donor, obtained from the stem cell graft. The chain employs TRBV12-3 or TRBV12-4 and TRBJ2-1; no reliable D call. This TCR derives from a human donor who donated a stem cell graft to a child with combined immunodeficiency. CDR3 sequence (DNA): TGTGCCAGCAGCCCCAGTTTAAGCTACAATGAGCAGTTCTTC. Amino acids: CASSPSLSYNEQFF.